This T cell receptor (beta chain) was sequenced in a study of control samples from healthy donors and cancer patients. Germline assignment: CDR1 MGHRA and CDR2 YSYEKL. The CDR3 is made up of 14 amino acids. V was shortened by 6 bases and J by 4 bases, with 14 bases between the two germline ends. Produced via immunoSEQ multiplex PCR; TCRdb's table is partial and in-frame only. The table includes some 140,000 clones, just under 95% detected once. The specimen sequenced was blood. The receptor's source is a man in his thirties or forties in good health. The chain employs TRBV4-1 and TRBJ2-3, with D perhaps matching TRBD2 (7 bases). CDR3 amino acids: CASRGAAGADTQYF. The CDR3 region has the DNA TGCGCCAGCAGGGGGGCGGCGGGAGCAGATACGCAGTATTTT.